A single sample gave rise to the 19 T cell receptor beta chains below, sequenced in a study of T-cell memory formation after mild COVID-19. TCRdb independently ran MiXCR on the 5' RACE reads; one entry per CDR3 protein. Here the sample spans about 340,000 distinct CDR3 sequences, over 10% being singletons. Sequenced input: PBMCs or a T cell subset sorted from them (not recorded which). The receptor set was obtained from a man in his late teens or twenties who had mild COVID-19 (a few samples of this study predate the infection). Cell type and time point are not known.

The chain recombines TRBV6-2 or TRBV6-3 with TRBJ2-1, with D unclear. Germline V gene data show CDR1 as MNHEY and CDR2 as SVGEGT. V lost 0 bases and J 1 base, leaving 4 bases between the germline ends. CDR3 length: 14 residues. The CDR3 bases are TGTGCCAGCAGTTACTCAGGTTCCTACAATGAGCAGTTCTTC. Its protein product is CASSYSGSYNEQFF.

There are many counts of this clonotype. The V gene is TRBV7-9, the J gene TRBJ1-1; D possibly corresponds to TRBD1 (5 bases). CDR1 is SEHNR, CDR2 FQNEAQ, per germline (reference sequence). This CDR3 region has 14 residues. The V and J ends lost 2 bases and 8 bases respectively, with 15 bases between them. The CDR3 loop reads CASSLTDSDSEAFF. CDR3 sequence (DNA): TGTGCCAGCAGCTTAACAGATAGTGACAGCGAAGCTTTCTTT.

The chain employs TRBV7-9 and TRBJ2-1, with 10 positions matching TRBD2. The germline CDR1 and CDR2 sequences are SEHNR and FQNEAQ (reference sequence). Trimming at V came to 5 bases and at J to 3 bases, leaving 7 bases not matched to a gene. The CDR3 runs 16 residues. CDR3 DNA sequence: TGTGCCAGCAGCAAAGCGGGGGGGCCCCTCTACAATGAGCAGTTCTTC. As protein: CASSKAGGPLYNEQFF.

This clonotype was seen repeatedly, ten times or more. As DNA, the CDR3 is TGTGCCAGCAGCCCAGACGGGAAAGTGGGGAGGCGAGCTTTCTTT. Amino acid sequence: CASSPDGKVGRRAFF. The chain recombines TRBV7-3 with TRBJ1-1; the D is unclear. Germline CDR1 SGHTA, CDR2 FQGTGA. The V gene lost 5 bases and the J gene lost 10 bases, with 23 bases spanning the gap. The CDR3 is 15 amino acids. Based on the CDR3 plus reference TRBV7-3 and TRBJ1-1, the full variable domain is GAGVSQTPSNKVTEKGKYVELRCDPISGHTALYWYRQSLGQGPEFLIYFQGTGAADDSGLPNDRFFAVRPEGSVSTLKIQRTERGDSAVYLCASSPDGKVGRRAFFGQGTRLTVV.

This clonotype was recorded a few times. This chain joins TRBV12-3 or TRBV12-4 and TRBJ1-5, with TRBD1 matching 8 bases. Trimming removed 7 bases from V and 6 bases from J; junction bases left unmatched: 5. The CDR3 has 13 amino acids. CDR3 sequence: CASTRDRFQPQHF. As DNA, the CDR3 is TGTGCCAGCACCAGGGACAGGTTTCAGCCCCAGCATTTT.

V and J are TRBV18 and TRBJ2-2, with 7 bases matching TRBD1. The CDR3 has 17 residues. V was pared by 3 bases and J by 2 bases, with 9 bases of the junction left unmatched. The germline CDR1 and CDR2 sequences are KGHSH and LQKENI. The CDR3 bases are TGTGCCAGCTCACCGGTCCAGAGACAGGGTAACACCGGGGAGCTGTTTTTT. It encodes CASSPVQRQGNTGELFF.

The table lists this clonotype with a few counts. J is TRBJ2-3 and V is TRBV4-2; tentatively, D is TRBD2 (6 bases). The germline gives CDR1 LGHNA, CDR2 YNFKEQ. The germline V and J ends were trimmed by 1 base and 2 bases, with 13 bases remaining between them. This CDR3 has 16 residues. CDR3 in amino acids: CASSQGGSGVTDTQYF. In nucleotides, the CDR3 is TGTGCCAGCAGCCAAGGGGGTAGCGGCGTCACAGATACGCAGTATTTT.

This chain connects TRBV7-9 to TRBJ2-5, with 8 bases that match TRBD1. The ends lost 10 bases at V and 7 bases at J; junction bases unmatched: 17. This CDR3 spans 15 amino acids. Germline-derived CDR1 and CDR2 are SEHNR and FQNEAQ (reference sequence). CDR3 region: CATEIPRTGRRTQYF. In DNA, the CDR3 is TGTGCCACCGAGATTCCCAGGACAGGGCGTCGGACCCAGTACTTC. The variable domain in full, with the rest retrieved from reference TRBV7-9 and TRBJ2-5, is DTGVSQNPRHKITKRGQNVTFRCDPISEHNRLYWYRQTLGQGPEFLTYFQNEAQLEKSRLLSDRFSAERPKGSFSTLEIQRTEQGDSAMYLCATEIPRTGRRTQYFGPGTRLLVL.

The chain links TRBV27 to TRBJ2-6, with D possibly being TRBD1 (5 bases). Germline loops: CDR1 MNHEY, CDR2 SMNVEV (reference sequence). The CDR3 spans 15 residues. The V and J ends lost 7 bases and 0 bases respectively, with 10 bases between them. CDR3 coding DNA: TGTGCCAGCACCACAGGAGCCTCTGGGGCCAACGTCCTGACTTTC. This translates into CASTTGASGANVLTF.

This clonotype was counted many times. The V gene is TRBV12-3 or TRBV12-4, the J gene TRBJ1-4; D ambiguous. This CDR3 has 12 amino acids. The V and J ends lost 3 bases and 8 bases respectively, with 7 bases between them. The DNA for the CDR3 is TGTGCCAGCAGTTTGGAGGGAGAAAAACTGTTTTTT. Translation gives CASSLEGEKLFF.

V gene TRBV27 combines with J gene TRBJ1-1, with a possible D match to TRBD1 (5 bases). The V end lost 4 bases, the J end lost 2 bases, and 26 bases lay between the germline ends. Looked up from germline, CDR1 is MNHEY and CDR2 is SMNVEV (reference sequence). This CDR3 region has 19 residues. Here the CDR3 DNA reads TGTGCCAGCAGTTCGCCGTCCCTGATGGGGGGGGGAAGCAACACTGAAGCTTTCTTT. Translating it yields CASSSPSLMGGGSNTEAFF.

The rearrangement links TRBV6-2 or TRBV6-3 to TRBJ1-5; D is unresolved. This CDR3 comprises 16 residues. V was trimmed by 4 bases and J by 4 bases, leaving 17 bases between them. CDR1 and CDR2 (germline): MNHEY, SVGEGT. The chain's CDR3 is CASSSPLLGSNQPQHF. The CDR3 region has the DNA TGTGCCAGCAGTTCCCCGCTGTTGGGATCTAATCAGCCCCAGCATTTT.

The chain couples TRBV6-5 to TRBJ1-2; no clear D. The CDR3 is 14 residues long. Germline loops: CDR1 MNHEY, CDR2 SVGAGI. Trimming left V 2 bases short and J 4 bases short, with 11 bases between. CDR3 protein: CASSYPGNLYGYTF. The CDR3 DNA sequence: TGTGCCAGCAGTTACCCCGGGAACCTCTATGGCTACACCTTC.

Many counts were recorded for this clonotype. In DNA, the CDR3 is TGCAGTGCTAGTGTTCAGTACGAGCAGTACGTC. Residues: CSASVQYEQYV. The genes are TRBV20-1 and TRBJ2-7, with D hard to call. The CDR3 runs to 11 residues. V gave up 3 bases and J gave up 4 bases, with 7 bases separating them. From germline, CDR1 is DFQATT and CDR2 SNEGSKA (reference sequence).

The sample holds a few counts of this clonotype. The chain links TRBV30 to TRBJ2-1; tentatively, D is TRBD2 (5 bases). The germline V and J ends were trimmed by 1 base and 7 bases, with 8 bases remaining between them. CDR3 length: 12 residues. Germline V gene lookup returns CDR1 GTSNPN and CDR2 SVGIG (reference sequence). CDR3 bases: TGTGCCTGGAGTGCGGGGTCAAATGAGCAGTTCTTC. Protein: CAWSAGSNEQFF.

This clonotype appeared many times. DNA for the CDR3: TGTGCCAGTCGCCCGGGCAGCCTGAATGAGCAGTTCTTC. Encoded protein: CASRPGSLNEQFF. V and J are TRBV12-3 or TRBV12-4 and TRBJ2-1; D unclear. The ends were cut back, 9 bases at V and 7 bases at J, with 16 bases in the middle. CDR3 length: 13 amino acids.

This chain connects TRBV5-1 to TRBJ1-6, with 10 bases aligning to TRBD1. From germline, CDR1 is SGHRS and CDR2 YFSETQ. The CDR3 length is 15 residues. V shed 0 bases, J shed 9 bases, and the junction held 3 bases outside the gene matches. This chain's CDR3 is CASSLGGQGTSPLHF. The CDR3 nucleotides read TGCGCCAGCAGCTTGGGGGGACAGGGGACTTCACCCCTCCACTTT.

The table lists this clonotype with a few counts. The rearrangement joins TRBV7-7 to TRBJ1-3, with D maybe TRBD1 (5 bases). V was shortened by 7 bases and J by 0 bases, with 22 bases between the two germline ends. The germline V gene encodes CDR1 SSHAT and CDR2 FNYEAQ (reference sequence). The CDR3 consists of 18 residues. The CDR3 DNA sequence: TGTGCCAGCAACCACGATTTGCCGGGACCGCGCTCTGGAAACACCATATATTTT. It codes for CASNHDLPGPRSGNTIYF.

This clonotype occurred a few times. This chain joins TRBV29-1 and TRBJ1-3; the match to TRBD1 covers 10 bases. The CDR3 is 15 residues long. J lost 0 bases, V lost 7 bases, and 6 bases had no gene match. CDR1 and CDR2 (germline): SQVTM, ANQGSEA. The CDR3 DNA is TGCAGCGGCGTCGGACAGGGGGTCTCTGGAAACACCATATATTTT. Translating it yields CSGVGQGVSGNTIYF. Full variable domain (outside the CDR3, taken from reference TRBV29-1 and TRBJ1-3): SAVISQKPSRDICQRGTSLTIQCQVDSQVTMMFWYRQQPGQSLTLIATANQGSEATYESGFVIDKFPISRPNLTFSTLTVSNMSPEDSSIYLCSGVGQGVSGNTIYFGEGSWLTVV.